The rows below give T cell receptor beta chains drawn from one sample of a study of T cell responses to AZD1222 COVID-19 vaccine. Generated by immunoSEQ multiplex PCR, the TCRdb table keeps only in-frame clones and is missing some. This sample has 150,000 to 200,000 clones, with 90% found just once. Sequencing was performed on peripheral blood, taken 28 days after the second AZD1222 dose. The receptors originated from an adult who received the AZD1222 COVID-19 vaccine. Both conserved end residues are part of each CDR3. The D gene is left open where the match is weak. A row's size may be missing; if present it is once, few, many or a size class.

cdr3_nt cdr3_aa j_call clone_size d_call v_call
TGTGCCAGCAGCCAAATACAGGGCACAGATACGCAGTATTTT CASSQIQGTDTQYF TRBJ2-3 few - TRBV4-2
TGTGCCACCAGCGGGGGACAGGGGAACTATGGCTACACCTTC CATSGGQGNYGYTF TRBJ1-2 - TRBD1 TRBV15
TGTGCCACCAGTGGCGCCAAGGTACAACCAAACAAAGAGACCCAGTACTTC CATSGAKVQPNKETQYF TRBJ2-5 - - TRBV24-1
TGTGCCAGCAGTTCAGGGGGCGGATACAATGAGCAGTTCTTC CASSSGGGYNEQFF TRBJ2-1 - TRBD1 TRBV27
TGTGCCAGCAGCTTAGACGGGATGATCAAGGGGGTTACGCAGTATTTT CASSLDGMIKGVTQYF TRBJ2-3 - - TRBV7-2
TGTGCCAGCTCTGGACAGTCGAACACTGAAGCTTTCTTT CASSGQSNTEAFF TRBJ1-1 - - TRBV18
TGTGCCAGCAGCACAGGCCACTCTGGAAACACCATATATTTT CASSTGHSGNTIYF TRBJ1-3 - - TRBV5-6
TGTGCCAGCAGCCCCTGGGACAGTATTAACTATGGCTACACCTTC CASSPWDSINYGYTF TRBJ1-2 - TRBD1 TRBV3-1/TRBV3-2
TGTGCCAGTAAGGTCGACAGATCGAACACTGAAGCTTTCTTT CASKVDRSNTEAFF TRBJ1-1 few - TRBV19
TGTGCCAGCAGCCCCCTCCGGGAGCTGTTTTTT CASSPLRELFF TRBJ2-2 - - TRBV28
TGCGCCAGCAGCTTGCGGTCAGGCTCCTACAATGAGCAGTTCTTC CASSLRSGSYNEQFF TRBJ2-1 - - TRBV5-1
TGTGCCAGTAGTGAAGTGACGGGGGGGAATTCACCCCTCCACTTT CASSEVTGGNSPLHF TRBJ1-6 - - TRBV19
TGTGCCAGCAGGACTGGACAGGGGGCCTCTGGAAACACCATATATTTT CASRTGQGASGNTIYF TRBJ1-3 - TRBD1 TRBV2
TGTGCCAGCAGTTTGGTAAACAGCAACTATGGCTACACCTTC CASSLVNSNYGYTF TRBJ1-2 - - TRBV27
TGTGCCAGCAGGGAAGGACGATACGGCTACACCTTC CASREGRYGYTF TRBJ1-2 - - TRBV2
TGCGCCAGCAGCTTGAGCGCTGGGACTAGGGGCAATGAGCAGTTCTTC CASSLSAGTRGNEQFF TRBJ2-1 - TRBD2 TRBV5-1
TGTGCCAGCGGGAAGGACAGGGGGAATCCTGGGGCCAACGTCCTGACTTTC CASGKDRGNPGANVLTF TRBJ2-6 - TRBD1 TRBV7-9
TGTGCCAGCAGCTTAGCCGACAATTCACCCCTCCACTTT CASSLADNSPLHF TRBJ1-6 once - TRBV7-9
TGTGCCTGGAGGGTAGGGGGGCTGCAGTTCTTC CAWRVGGLQFF TRBJ2-1 - - TRBV30
TGTGCCAGCAGCCAACAAGCGGGAGGGCCAAATGAGCAGTTCTTC CASSQQAGGPNEQFF TRBJ2-1 - TRBD2 TRBV3-1/TRBV3-2
TGTGCCAGCAAACCGGGACAGGGAGTCAGTCAGCCCCAGCATTTT CASKPGQGVSQPQHF TRBJ1-5 - TRBD1 TRBV27
TGCGCCAGCAGCTTTATGGACGTTCGGGGAGAGACCCAGTACTTC CASSFMDVRGETQYF TRBJ2-5 - - TRBV5-1
TGTGCCAGCATGGTGGGAGGGGGCGCCTCTATTGGGGGCTACACCTTC CASMVGGGASIGGYTF TRBJ1-2 - TRBD1 TRBV27
TGTGCCAGCAGACACACCGGGACCGCTGGAAACACCATATATTTT CASRHTGTAGNTIYF TRBJ1-3 - - TRBV6-5
TGTGCCAGCTCACCACTTACGGAGAGCTCCTACGAGCAGTACTTC CASSPLTESSYEQYF TRBJ2-7 - - TRBV18
TGTGCCAGCAGTCCACAGGGTCCCGGGGAGCTGTTTTTT CASSPQGPGELFF TRBJ2-2 once - TRBV12-3/TRBV12-4
TGTGCCACCAGTGATCCCGCGGACCTAACCTACAATGAGCAGTTCTTC CATSDPADLTYNEQFF TRBJ2-1 - - TRBV24-1
TGTGCCAGCAGCTTAACGCGGCCCCGCTCTGGAAACACCATATATTTT CASSLTRPRSGNTIYF TRBJ1-3 - - TRBV7-6
TGTGCCAGCAGTGGGGTTGGTGGCCCCAATGAAAAACTGTTTTTT CASSGVGGPNEKLFF TRBJ1-4 - - TRBV2
TGTGCCAGCTCACCCCTTCCCCATGACAATGAGCAGTTCTTC CASSPLPHDNEQFF TRBJ2-1 - - TRBV18
TGTGCCACCAGTGCTGGTGATTCCGCTCAGCCCCAGCATTTT CATSAGDSAQPQHF TRBJ1-5 - - TRBV24-1
TGTGCCAGCTCACCACCCGGGACAGGGGGCTCAGGAGGTGAAAAACTGTTTTTT CASSPPGTGGSGGEKLFF TRBJ1-4 - TRBD1 TRBV18
TGTGCCAGCTCACCCAGGGAAGGGGGATTCTCTGGAAACACCATATATTTT CASSPREGGFSGNTIYF TRBJ1-3 - - TRBV18
TGTGCCAGCAGCCCCCCGAAGTGGCCAGGGGAGCTGTTTTTT CASSPPKWPGELFF TRBJ2-2 few - TRBV5-6
TGCAGTGCTAGGGAGGATTCACCCCTCCACTTT CSAREDSPLHF TRBJ1-6 - - TRBV20-1
TGTGCCAGCAGCTCCCAGGGTCTCGGCAATCAGCCCCAGCATTTT CASSSQGLGNQPQHF TRBJ1-5 - - TRBV7-2
TGTGCCAGCAAAGATTCAGACGGGAATCAGCCCCAGCATTTT CASKDSDGNQPQHF TRBJ1-5 few - TRBV28
TGTGCCAGCAGCCTCGGCGGGGACTATGGCTACACCTTC CASSLGGDYGYTF TRBJ1-2 - - TRBV3-1/TRBV3-2
TGCGCCAGCAGCCAAGATTCACCAGACTACGAGCAGTACTTC CASSQDSPDYEQYF TRBJ2-7 - - TRBV4-3
TGTGCCAGCAGCCGGGAGGTGGAGCAGTACTTC CASSREVEQYF TRBJ2-7 - TRBD2 TRBV7-9
TGTGCCAGCAGGGTGGAGTTAAATGAAAAACTGTTTTTT CASRVELNEKLFF TRBJ1-4 few - TRBV2
TGTGCCTCGGGTAGCGGGAGGGCCGAGAACACCGGGGAGCTGTTTTTT CASGSGRAENTGELFF TRBJ2-2 - TRBD2 TRBV30
TGTGCCAGCAGCCCTAGCGGGGGCACAGATACGCAGTATTTT CASSPSGGTDTQYF TRBJ2-3 - TRBD2 TRBV4-2
TGCGCCAGCAGCCAAGATTGGGGACAGCGCCTTGAAGCTTTCTTT CASSQDWGQRLEAFF TRBJ1-1 - TRBD1 TRBV4-3
TGTGCCAGCAGCCTAGGCGGCACAGGGACCACTGAAGCTTTCTTT CASSLGGTGTTEAFF TRBJ1-1 - - TRBV7-2
TGTGCCAGCAGCTTGGACCCTCCCCGGGCCCCCGGCTACACCTTC CASSLDPPRAPGYTF TRBJ1-2 once - TRBV5-6
TGTGCCAGCTCACCAGGGGACAGGGATATCCCCCTCCACTTT CASSPGDRDIPLHF TRBJ1-6 - TRBD1 TRBV18
TGTGCCAGCAGTTCGTGGGACAGGGGGCATGGCTACACCTTC CASSSWDRGHGYTF TRBJ1-2 - TRBD1 TRBV28
TGTGCCAGCAGTGAAGGCGAGAGCCAATTCGGCACCTACGAGCAGTACTTC CASSEGESQFGTYEQYF TRBJ2-7 - - TRBV2
TGTGCCAGCAGCCAAAATCAGGGGCGCACTGAGCAGTTCTTC CASSQNQGRTEQFF TRBJ2-1 - - TRBV3-1/TRBV3-2
TGTGCCAGCAGCTCACGACAGGGATCCGATACGCAGTATTTT CASSSRQGSDTQYF TRBJ2-3 - TRBD1 TRBV7-2
TGCAGCGTTCTCCAACTCGGCTACACCACCTACGAGCAGTACTTC CSVLQLGYTTYEQYF TRBJ2-7 few - TRBV29-1
TGTGCCAGCGGCGGTTGGGGGCTCGGTGGCTACACCTTC CASGGWGLGGYTF TRBJ1-2 - - TRBV27
TGTGCCAGCAGCTTAGTTGGGGGACTAGCGAATGAGCAGTTCTTC CASSLVGGLANEQFF TRBJ2-1 - TRBD2 TRBV11-3
TGCGCCAGCAGCCAACCTGGGTTAGCTTCGCGGGTCCCATCCTCTAGCACAGATACGCAGTATTTT CASSQPGLASRVPSSSTDTQYF TRBJ2-3 - - TRBV4-1